The TCR beta chain described here comes from a study of T cells in Graves' hyperthyroidism and ophthalmopathy (dated by TCRdb to about 2019). A note on the overall study: Peripheral blood samples were taken at the time of initial diagnosis, prior to any treatment. Prospective prediction of ophthalmopathy was tested in an independent validation cohort consisting of 18 to 20 hyperthyroidism patients and about 17 patients who later progressed to ophthalmopathy. The study also compared thyroid tissue and blood T-cell repertoires from about 6 Graves' hyperthyroidism patients. After sampling, hyperthyroidism patients received methimazole starting at 30 mg daily, and ophthalmopathy patients received high-dose intravenous methylprednisolone. To identify distinguishing TCR V-J signatures, a discovery cohort of roughly 100 patients was used, comprising some 45 with Graves' ophthalmopathy and around 60 with stable Graves' hyperthyroidism. The paper describes TCR Vbeta CDR3 sequencing of around 130 peripheral blood samples, made up of roughly 40 ophthalmopathy patients, some 80 hyperthyroidism patients and roughly 17 progressor patients. The roughly 91 discovery patients were randomly divided into training and test sets at a 7:3 ratio. The research as a whole found: No statistical method was used to fix the sample size in advance, and group allocation was not hidden from the investigators. Ophthalmopathy was separated from stable hyperthyroidism by a 13 V-J signature model, with over 85% sensitivity and roughly 81% specificity obtained in cross-validation and 80%/75% obtained in testing. In validation, the model predicted progression to ophthalmopathy with about 71% sensitivity and roughly 72% specificity, a median of approximately 6.7 months before onset. Most expanded thyroid clonotypes (frequency above 0.001) were also found in blood, which suggests that blood repertoires may mirror thyroid immune responses.

From its cysteine to its phenylalanine, the CDR3 spans 15 amino acids. The read is trimmed to its CDR3 DNA, 45 bases read in frame from base 1. CDR1 SGHRS and CDR2 YFSETQ are derived from the germline V gene. Relative to germline, V is 4 bases shorter and J is 9 bases shorter, with 17 bases between their ends. The TCR beta CDR3 regions were amplified from RNA transcripts. The TCR CDR3 was subjected to a first round of RT-PCR using the HTBI primer set and the Qiagen OneStep RT-PCR kit. Libraries were constructed in a second round of multiplex PCR, after which size selection and purification were performed. The libraries were sequenced on an Illumina HiSeq2000 using paired-end 100 bp reads. The source study handled its data this way. Raw data were processed with SOAPnuke, discarding reads with adapters, uncalled bases, mean Phred below 15, or no exact constant-primer or identifier match. COPE v1.2.5 was used to merge the high-quality paired reads, and each unique nucleotide sequence was defined as a clonotype. MiTCR v1.1 was used to align clonotypes to the IMGT TRBV, TRBD and TRBJ reference segments. The analysis was restricted to V-J combinations with a frequency above 0.0001, which together covered 99% to 99.2% of the repertoires. A TCS score was defined as the ratio of F50 (clonal expansion) to E x V (chaos), with BLOSUM62-based TCRdist applied between CDR3 peptides within each V-J. Welch's t-statistics and random forest reduced approximately 520 V-J features to roughly 13, which were used in a naive Bayes classifier (R e1071). TCRdb handled the public reads itself, with Q25 trimming in fastp and clone calling in MiXCR, and kept productive beta chains. A single entry per CDR3 protein holds the most common genes and DNA from its merged rows. What appears here as the V and J calls and clone size reflects TCRdb's work, not the paper's. The sample records some 560,000 distinct CDR3 sequences, about a sixth of which are singletons. Around 6.6% of the sample comes from the top ten.

Stable Graves' hyperthyroidism was defined as the absence of progression to ophthalmopathy over 18 months of follow-up. Hyperthyroidism patients were newly diagnosed, had a disease duration of under 2 months, and were aged 18 to 65 years. The study excluded patients with uncontrolled infections, other autoimmune diseases, pregnancy or lactation. Diagnoses were based on clinical symptoms, serum thyroxine and TRAb, thyroid ultrasound and orbital computed tomography. PBMCs were isolated from approximately 10 ml of fresh peripheral blood by Ficoll-Paque density gradient centrifugation. Total RNA was extracted with Trizol reagent, and quality was checked on an Agilent 2100 Bioanalyzer. This clonotype was observed many times. Its specific antigen is unknown. It has no much larger one-base neighbor in the sample; base qualities were not kept.

This chain is built from TRBV5-1 and TRBJ1-6, with TRBD1 tentatively as D gene (5 bases match). The sample taken for sequencing was blood. This TCR came from a woman in her twenties or thirties with Graves' hyperthyroidism. The sequenced DNA: TGCGCCAGCAGCAAAGTCGGAGGGGTAGGTTCACCCCTCCACTTT. This yields the protein CASSKVGGVGSPLHF.